The rows below give T cell receptor beta chains drawn from one sample of a study of cytomegalovirus exposure and HLA in healthy donors. Sequencing was performed with immunoSEQ multiplex PCR; in TCRdb, only in-frame clones are kept and a portion is missing. The sample holds about 140,000 clones. The sample was PBMCs. These TCRs come from a young woman in good health and CMV-seronegative. CDR3s include the opening cysteine and the closing phenylalanine or tryptophan. The D gene is left open where the match is weak.

v_call: TRBV11-2; d_call: NA; j_call: TRBJ2-7; cdr3_nt: TGTGCCAGCACCCTGGGGGCCGGGCTCTACGAGCAGTACTTC; cdr3_aa: CASTLGAGLYEQYF
v_call: TRBV7-7; d_call: TRBD1; j_call: TRBJ2-5; cdr3_nt: TGTGCTAGCAGCCGGGACAGGGGTACGGAGACCCAGTACTTC; cdr3_aa: CASSRDRGTETQYF
v_call: TRBV9; d_call: NA; j_call: TRBJ2-1; cdr3_nt: TGTGCCAGCAGCGCCACAGGCAGCTCCTACAATGAGCAGTTCTTC; cdr3_aa: CASSATGSSYNEQFF
v_call: TRBV28; d_call: NA; j_call: TRBJ1-2; cdr3_nt: TGTGCCAGCAGTTTCCCAGGGAATTTAGACTATGGCTACACCTTC; cdr3_aa: CASSFPGNLDYGYTF
v_call: TRBV11-2; d_call: TRBD1; j_call: TRBJ2-2; cdr3_nt: TGTGCCAGCAGCCTCCGGTTGACAGGGGTGAACACCGGGGAGCTGTTTTTT; cdr3_aa: CASSLRLTGVNTGELFF
v_call: TRBV2; d_call: NA; j_call: TRBJ2-7; cdr3_nt: TGTGCCAGCAGCCTGGACAGAGCCAAGGGCTACGAGCAGTACTTC; cdr3_aa: CASSLDRAKGYEQYF
v_call: TRBV6-5; d_call: NA; j_call: TRBJ2-7; cdr3_nt: TGTGCCAGCAGTTACTCGAGGGGGGGCAGCTCCTACGAGCAGTACTTC; cdr3_aa: CASSYSRGGSSYEQYF
v_call: TRBV4-3; d_call: NA; j_call: TRBJ2-5; cdr3_nt: TGCGCCAGCAGCCAAGATAGCCGGGGAGAGACCCAGTACTTC; cdr3_aa: CASSQDSRGETQYF
v_call: TRBV10-1; d_call: NA; j_call: TRBJ2-7; cdr3_nt: TGCGCCAGCAGCGCGCCGAGCTCCTACGAGCAGTACTTC; cdr3_aa: CASSAPSSYEQYF
v_call: TRBV19; d_call: TRBD2; j_call: TRBJ2-7; cdr3_nt: TGTGCCAGTAGTATAGAGGGACTAGCGAGCGAGCAGTACTTC; cdr3_aa: CASSIEGLASEQYF
v_call: TRBV25-1; d_call: TRBD1; j_call: TRBJ1-5; cdr3_nt: TGTGCCAGCAGTGGAATTCCGGGACAGGAGAGCAATCAGCCCCAGCATTTT; cdr3_aa: CASSGIPGQESNQPQHF
v_call: TRBV28; d_call: NA; j_call: TRBJ1-1; cdr3_nt: TGTGCCAGCAGTTTTTCCGTGGGCCCTAACACTGAAGCTTTCTTT; cdr3_aa: CASSFSVGPNTEAFF
v_call: TRBV5-4; d_call: TRBD2; j_call: TRBJ2-1; cdr3_nt: TGTGCCAGCAGCTTGGATAGCGGGAGGGAAATGACGCAGTTCTTC; cdr3_aa: CASSLDSGREMTQFF
v_call: TRBV6-6; d_call: NA; j_call: TRBJ2-2; cdr3_nt: TGTGCCAGCAGTCCCGAGGGGGAGCTGTTTTTT; cdr3_aa: CASSPEGELFF
v_call: TRBV7-9; d_call: NA; j_call: TRBJ2-5; cdr3_nt: TGTGCCAGCAGCTCACAGGGGGGGAGAGAGACCCAGTACTTC; cdr3_aa: CASSSQGGRETQYF
v_call: TRBV7-6; d_call: TRBD1; j_call: TRBJ1-2; cdr3_nt: TGTGCCAGCAGCCCGGGACAGGGGGACTGTGGCTACACCTTC; cdr3_aa: CASSPGQGDCGYTF
v_call: TRBV6-1; d_call: TRBD2; j_call: TRBJ2-5; cdr3_nt: TGTGCCAGCAGTGAAGCCCCTGAACTAGCGGGAACAGAGACCCAGTACTTC; cdr3_aa: CASSEAPELAGTETQYF
v_call: TRBV6-6; d_call: TRBD2; j_call: TRBJ2-7; cdr3_nt: TGTGCCAGCAGTCAAAGACTAGCGGGAGCAGGCGAGCAGTACTTC; cdr3_aa: CASSQRLAGAGEQYF
v_call: TRBV11-3; d_call: TRBD1; j_call: TRBJ1-2; cdr3_nt: TGTGCCAGCAGCTTATTCATGGACAGGGAACGGGGCTACACCTTC; cdr3_aa: CASSLFMDRERGYTF
v_call: TRBV15; d_call: NA; j_call: TRBJ2-5; cdr3_nt: TGTGCCACCAGCAGAGTAGGAGAGGAGACCCAGTACTTC; cdr3_aa: CATSRVGEETQYF
v_call: TRBV14; d_call: NA; j_call: TRBJ1-2; cdr3_nt: TGTGCCAGCAGCCAAGAGGGCTGGAATGGCTACACCTTC; cdr3_aa: CASSQEGWNGYTF
v_call: TRBV6-5; d_call: NA; j_call: TRBJ1-2; cdr3_nt: TGTGCCAGCAGTTACCGGTCTAACTATGGCTACACCTTC; cdr3_aa: CASSYRSNYGYTF
v_call: TRBV9; d_call: TRBD1; j_call: TRBJ1-1; cdr3_nt: TGTGCCAGCAGCGAGACAGGGCGCACTGAAGCTTTCTTT; cdr3_aa: CASSETGRTEAFF
v_call: TRBV2; d_call: TRBD2; j_call: TRBJ2-7; cdr3_nt: TGTGCCAGCAGTGGGACTAGCGGCGAGCAGTACTTC; cdr3_aa: CASSGTSGEQYF
v_call: TRBV28; d_call: NA; j_call: TRBJ1-2; cdr3_nt: TGTGCCAGCAGTCCGACCGGTTGGGACAACAATCACTATGGCTACACCTTC; cdr3_aa: CASSPTGWDNNHYGYTF
v_call: TRBV6-7; d_call: NA; j_call: TRBJ2-1; cdr3_nt: TGTGCCAGCAGTTACCCCCTGACTATTAGCTCCTACAATGAGCAGTTCTTC; cdr3_aa: CASSYPLTISSYNEQFF
v_call: TRBV25-1; d_call: TRBD1; j_call: TRBJ2-1; cdr3_nt: TGTGCCAGCACCCTCAGGGGGCCGGGAGATGAGCAGTTCTTC; cdr3_aa: CASTLRGPGDEQFF
v_call: TRBV4-2; d_call: NA; j_call: TRBJ2-1; cdr3_nt: TGTGCCAGCAGCGAGGCCCTGGGAGCCTACAATGAGCAGTTCTTC; cdr3_aa: CASSEALGAYNEQFF
v_call: TRBV6-1; d_call: TRBD2; j_call: TRBJ2-2; cdr3_nt: TGTGCCAGCAGTGAAGGCCTAGCGGGAGTAGCCACCGGGGAGCTGTTTTTT; cdr3_aa: CASSEGLAGVATGELFF
v_call: TRBV7-3; d_call: NA; j_call: TRBJ1-1; cdr3_nt: TGTGCCAGCGGGCAGAACATGAACACTGAAGCTTTCTTT; cdr3_aa: CASGQNMNTEAFF